This T cell receptor (beta chain) was recorded in a study of chemoradiotherapy in HPV16-positive cancers. Looking at the study overall: Candidate HPV-specific T-cell clones and common TCR motifs came from functional assays in two HPV16-positive patients. The study, taken as a whole, reports: Candidate HPV-specific clones and E7-related TCR motifs grew in tumor during treatment. HPV-responsive T-cell expansion during chemoradiotherapy was linked to improved recurrence-free survival in HPV16-positive patients.

A remark on this clone: Antigen unknown.

The length of the CDR3 is 13 residues. The V gene end was trimmed by 6 bases and the J gene end by 5 bases; junction bases not matched to a gene: 6. Per germline, CDR1 SGHRS and CDR2 YFSETQ. Sequencing was performed with immunoSEQ multiplex PCR; in TCRdb, only in-frame clones are kept and a portion is missing. The table has fewer than 15,000 clones, roughly 88% seen once; the top ten hold around 2.9%. Sequencing was performed on blood, taken from a patient who underwent chemoradiotherapy. This clonotype was obtained from a human donor with HPV-associated anogenital cancer. This sequence joins TRBV5-1 and TRBJ1-1; 8 bases fit TRBD1. In nucleotides, the CDR3 is TGCGCCAGCAACCAACAGGGGGTTACTGAAGCTTTCTTT. It codes for CASNQQGVTEAFF.